This T cell receptor (beta chain) was recovered during a study of blood T cell repertoires in COVID-19. Background on the study: Samples taken during acute and convalescent COVID-19 were collected in the United States, Italy and Spain. PBMCs, B-cell-depleted T cells, or T cells provided the cDNA or gDNA that made up the material.

This CDR3 contains 14 residues. Germline CDR1 and CDR2: SGHRS and YFSETQ. Trimming at V came to 4 bases and at J to 5 bases, leaving 8 bases not matched to a gene. Original data processing: Estimates of nucleated cell counts were drawn from the amplification of reference gene primers. Some clones are missing from TCRdb's copy, which holds only in-frame ones; the method was immunoSEQ multiplex PCR. V and J calls and clone size are copied from that table; D and trimming were computed from the DNA. This sample carries fewer than 500,000 clones, 81% of them seen once, and the ten largest clones take more than 1%.

This sequence was found in a human donor with acute or convalescent COVID-19. The donor label of this sample is uncertain. This sequence joins TRBV5-1 and TRBJ1-2; 7 bases map to TRBD1. Sequenced input: peripheral blood. The DNA for the CDR3 is TGCGCCAGCAGCCCGGCTGGGACAGATTATGGCTACACCTTC. This encodes CASSPAGTDYGYTF.